This is a list of T cell receptor beta chains from one sample in a study of T cells in Graves' hyperthyroidism and ophthalmopathy. One entry per CDR3 protein, called by TCRdb with MiXCR from the multiplex PCR reads. The data show around 600,000 distinct CDR3 sequences, approximately 14% seen once. Sequenced sample: blood. Receptors originate from a young woman with Graves' hyperthyroidism. The CDR3 runs from the conserved cysteine through the conserved F or W. Fields, in order: J gene, V gene, clone size, D gene, CDR3 DNA, CDR3 protein. D genes are given only for firm matches. Clone size is shown for a subset of rows, as once, few, many or a class of expanded clone.

TRBJ2-4	TRBV5-1	many	NA	TGCGCCAGCAGAACGAACACAGGGTTGGTGGACATTCAGTACTTC	CASRTNTGLVDIQYF
TRBJ2-5	TRBV3-1	few	NA	TGTGCCAGCAGCCAAAGGGGCGTGATTGGAGAGACCCAGTACTTC	CASSQRGVIGETQYF
TRBJ2-1	TRBV12-3/TRBV12-4	many	NA	TGTGCCAGCAGTTTAGCTCCAGAGGAGCAGTTCTTC	CASSLAPEEQFF
TRBJ2-6	TRBV28	NA	TRBD1	TGTGCCAGCAGTCAGACAGGGTGGTCTGGGGCCAACATCCTGACTTTC	CASSQTGWSGANILTF
TRBJ1-1	TRBV12-3/TRBV12-4	many	NA	TGTGCCAGCAGTTTAAGGGAGACTTTGAACACTGAAGCTTTCTTT	CASSLRETLNTEAFF
TRBJ1-2	TRBV27	many	NA	TGTGCCAGCAGTTACGACGGGAACTATGGCTACACCTTC	CASSYDGNYGYTF
TRBJ1-6	TRBV2	many	NA	TGTGCCAGCAGAGAAGGGGGGAATTCACCCCTCCACTTT	CASREGGNSPLHF
TRBJ2-7	TRBV6-2/TRBV6-3	NA	NA	TGTGCCAGCAGTTACGTCGCCAGACAGACCTACGAGCAGTACTTC	CASSYVARQTYEQYF
TRBJ2-3	TRBV7-9	many	TRBD2	TGTGCCAGCAGCCTTGGACTAGCGGCGGAGATAGATACGCAGTATTTT	CASSLGLAAEIDTQYF
TRBJ2-1	TRBV2	few	NA	TGTGCCAGCAGTCCGACCGGAGGGCCGAACAATGAGCAGTTCTTC	CASSPTGGPNNEQFF
TRBJ2-1	TRBV24-1	few	TRBD2	TGTGCCACCAGTGCCAGCGGGAGGGCCAATCGGTACAATGAGCAGTTCTTC	CATSASGRANRYNEQFF
TRBJ2-3	TRBV7-3	NA	NA	TGTGCCAGCAGTCGGACGAATACACTCACAGATACGCAGTATTTT	CASSRTNTLTDTQYF
TRBJ2-1	TRBV28	few	TRBD2	TGTGCCAGCAGATCTCTAGCGGGGTCTTACAATGGGCAGTTCTTC	CASRSLAGSYNGQFF
TRBJ2-1	TRBV18	many	NA	TGTGCCAGCTCACCTGCTAGCAACTCCTACAATGAGCAGTTCTTC	CASSPASNSYNEQFF
TRBJ2-3	TRBV2	few	TRBD2	TGTGCCACCAACGCGGGGGGGGCGACAGATACGCAGTATTTT	CATNAGGATDTQYF
TRBJ1-2	TRBV28	NA	TRBD1	TGTGCCAGCAGCACACAACAGGGGGCGATGGCTGGCCACACCTTC	CASSTQQGAMAGHTF
TRBJ2-1	TRBV12-3/TRBV12-4	many	NA	TGTGCCAGCAGTTCCGGGCCCAGCTCCTACAATGAGCAGTTCTTC	CASSSGPSSYNEQFF
TRBJ2-7	TRBV20-1	NA	TRBD2	TGCAGTGCCGGGACTAGCTCCTACAATGAGCAGTACTTC	CSAGTSSYNEQYF
TRBJ2-3	TRBV3-1	many	TRBD2	TGTGCCAGCAGCCAAGCTAGCGGGAGTCAGTCAGATACGCAGTATTTT	CASSQASGSQSDTQYF
TRBJ2-1	TRBV6-1	many	TRBD2	TGTGCCAGCAGTGGACTAGCGGGAGGGGTCTTATACAATGAGCAGTTCTTC	CASSGLAGGVLYNEQFF
TRBJ2-7	TRBV11-3	many	NA	TGTGCCAGCAGCTTAGACTCAGCGACCTTCTACGAGCAGTACTTC	CASSLDSATFYEQYF
TRBJ2-6	TRBV20-1	few	TRBD2	TGCAGTGCTAGAGATGAGCGGGAGGCTTCTGGGGCCAACGTCCTGACTTTC	CSARDEREASGANVLTF
TRBJ2-2	TRBV6-4	few	TRBD2	TGTGCCAGCAGTGTGCTAGCGGGAGCCGGGGAGCTGTTTTTT	CASSVLAGAGELFF
TRBJ2-7	TRBV2	many	NA	TGTGCCAGCGGGAGGTGGGGCAGGGGACCTTCCGAGCAGTACTTC	CASGRWGRGPSEQYF
TRBJ2-1	TRBV7-2	many	NA	TGTGCCTCAGGGGAAGCGTCCTACAATGAGCAGTTCTTC	CASGEASYNEQFF
TRBJ2-1	TRBV11-1	NA	NA	TGTGCCAGCAGCTCCGACGGGGGTTGGAATGAGCAGTTCTTC	CASSSDGGWNEQFF
TRBJ2-3	TRBV5-1	many	NA	TGCGCCAGCAGCTTGGATTCTAGCATGACAGATACGCAGTATTTT	CASSLDSSMTDTQYF
TRBJ2-7	TRBV14	NA	TRBD2	TGTGCCAGCAGCCGGTTGGGGGACTACTACGAGCAGTACTTC	CASSRLGDYYEQYF
TRBJ1-2	TRBV30	many	TRBD1	TGTGCCTGGAGCCCGGACAGGGGGCATGGCTACACCTTC	CAWSPDRGHGYTF
TRBJ2-1	TRBV20-1	many	NA	TGCAGTGCTAGAGATTGGGGGAGTGGGGTCCAGTACAATGAGCAGTTCTTC	CSARDWGSGVQYNEQFF
TRBJ2-7	TRBV6-1	many	TRBD1	TGTGCCAGCAGATCCGGGACAGGGTCTCGGTACGAGCAGTACTTC	CASRSGTGSRYEQYF